This is a list of T cell receptor beta chains from one sample in a study of neurological immune-mediated disorders. TCRdb used MiXCR to reprocess the 5' RACE reads, holding one entry per CDR3 protein. The sample lists tens of thousands of distinct CDR3 sequences, around 4.3% seen once, with 5.7% in the top ten. Sequenced input: PBMCs. These receptor sequences come from an older woman with multiple sclerosis. Both conserved end residues are trimmed from each CDR3.

TRBJ2-2	11	TRBV20-1	SATRTSSGELF
TRBJ2-3	12	TRBV5-1	ASSLVWSTDTQY
TRBJ1-4	10	TRBV28	ATDQNQEKLF
TRBJ2-3	13	TRBV9	ASSPRNPGTDTQY
TRBJ1-4	12	TRBV12-3/TRBV12-4	ASSFQGSDEKLF
TRBJ2-3	12	TRBV10-3	ALADGGLTDTQY
TRBJ2-3	12	TRBV28	ASSLPGLADTQY
TRBJ1-5	12	TRBV10-3	AISAGQGTQPQN
TRBJ2-1	14	TRBV28	ASSLAGGSVDNEQF
TRBJ2-5	12	TRBV7-2	ASSFSGVGETQY
TRBJ1-2	14	TRBV5-1	ASSSGTGDGGGGYT
TRBJ1-4	12	TRBV7-8	ASSRTGGNEKLF
TRBJ2-3	15	TRBV15	ATSRDTGPFITDTQY